This T cell receptor (beta chain) stems from a study of PD-L1 blockade in urothelial cancer. On the study more broadly: Across blood samples, T cells had a median count of roughly 140,000.

Clones were sequenced by immunoSEQ multiplex PCR, and TCRdb holds only the in-frame ones, with some missing. The profile covers over 65,000 clones, with roughly 90% appearing a single time and around 4.8% taken by the ten largest. The time point was: pretreatment peripheral blood. Disease in patients was locally advanced or metastatic urothelial carcinoma. Study observations and caveats: Lower pretreatment blood TCR clonality, under the median, predicted better survival, researchers reported.

V shed 6 bases and J 3 bases; nucleotides not matched to a gene: 15. The germline V gene has CDR1 SNHLY and CDR2 FYNNEI. This CDR3 region has 17 residues. Regarding this clone: What it binds is unknown.

The TCR originated in a man between 65 and 80 years old with urothelial cancer. The rearrangement links TRBV2 to TRBJ1-1; 8 bases match TRBD1. Source: PBMCs, taken around atezolizumab (anti-PD-L1) treatment. CDR3 amino acids: CASRETGGTKVYTEAFF. The CDR3 nucleotides read TGTGCCAGCAGGGAAACAGGGGGGACGAAGGTTTACACTGAAGCTTTCTTT. Full variable domain (remainder filled in from reference TRBV2 and TRBJ1-1): EPEVTQTPSHQVTQMGQEVILRCVPISNHLYFYWYRQILGQKVEFLVSFYNNEISEKSEIFDDQFSVERPDGSNFTLKIRSTKLEDSAMYFCASRETGGTKVYTEAFFGQGTRLTVV.